Each of the 10 T cell receptor beta chains below was sequenced from the same sample in a study of blood T cell repertoires in COVID-19. Sequencing used immunoSEQ multiplex PCR; TCRdb keeps in-frame clones, though not all of them. Found here are about 150,000 clones, 87% of them singletons; the top ten hold around 2.3%. The material sequenced was peripheral blood. The receptors originated from a man in his forties or fifties with active COVID-19.

The gene calls are TRBV5-1 and TRBJ1-5, with D uncertain. The CDR3 is 13 residues long. Trimming stripped 2 bases from V and 3 bases from J, with 6 bases between. Germline CDR1 reads SGHRS; CDR2 reads YFSETQ. DNA of the CDR3: TGCGCCAGCAGCTTCGGTGACAATCAGCCCCAGCATTTT. Translation gives CASSFGDNQPQHF.

This chain connects TRBV5-4 to TRBJ1-6, with a possible D match to TRBD1 (6 bases). Per germline, CDR1 SGHNT and CDR2 YYREEE (reference sequence). V lost 4 bases, J lost 10 bases, and 15 bases lay in between. This CDR3 comprises 14 residues. CDR3 DNA: TGTGCCAGCAGCACCCCGGACAGTAGCTCACCCCTCCACTTT. This codes for CASSTPDSSSPLHF.

This rearrangement joins TRBV7-9 to TRBJ1-5; no reliable D call. The V and J ends lost 1 base and 2 bases respectively, with 12 bases between them. The CDR3 has 16 residues. The germline gives CDR1 SEHNR, CDR2 FQNEAQ (reference sequence). The CDR3 region is CASSLDGARGNQPQHF. As DNA, the CDR3 is TGTGCCAGCAGCTTAGATGGCGCCCGGGGCAATCAGCCCCAGCATTTT.

About this clone itself: The junction does not match germline at one end; this may be a read error. CDR3 loop: CANSPTLGGNGYTF. The CDR3 DNA is TGCGCCAACAGCCCCACACTCGGGGGGAATGGCTACACCTTC. The gene calls are TRBV4-3 and TRBJ1-2, with D possibly being TRBD1 (5 bases). CDR3 size: 14 residues. Germline V gene lookup returns CDR1 LGHNA and CDR2 YSLEER.

This rearrangement joins TRBV10-1 to TRBJ2-7; 7 bases line up with TRBD1. In germline, CDR1 is WNHNN, CDR2 SYGVQD (reference sequence). With V trimmed by 9 bases and J by 1 base, 6 bases remained unmatched. CDR3 length: 13 amino acids. DNA for the CDR3: TGCGCCAGGGGGCACAGGGGTTCCTACGAGCAGTACTTC. Translation: CARGHRGSYEQYF.

The V gene is TRBV6-6, the J gene TRBJ2-3, with a weak D call TRBD2 (7 bases). The V end lost 7 bases, the J end lost 6 bases, and 20 bases lay between the germline ends. CDR1 MNHNY and CDR2 SVGAGI come from the germline V gene (reference sequence). CDR3 length equals 15 residues. The CDR3, as DNA: TGTGCCAGCATGTACTTGGGGGGGGCCGCTGATACGCAGTATTTT. Translating it yields CASMYLGGAADTQYF.

The J gene is TRBJ2-3, the V gene TRBV7-2; 11 bases match TRBD2. The V segment lost 4 bases and the J segment 5 bases; nucleotides outside the gene matches: 11. CDR1 and CDR2 (germline): SGHTA, FQGNSA. The CDR3 runs 17 residues. CDR3 DNA: TGTGCCAGCAGCTCCCCCCTCCTAGCGGGGGGCTTAGATACGCAGTATTTT. Its protein product is CASSSPLLAGGLDTQYF. The whole variable domain, filled in from reference TRBV7-2 and TRBJ2-3, reads GAGVSQSPSNKVTEKGKDVELRCDPISGHTALYWYRQSLGQGLEFLIYFQGNSAPDKSGLPSDRFSAERTGGSVSTLTIQRTQQEDSAVYLCASSSPLLAGGLDTQYFGPGTRLTVL.

V is TRBV7-8 and J is TRBJ2-2; 11 bases map to TRBD2. Germline loops: CDR1 SGHVS, CDR2 FQNEAQ. The CDR3 runs to 20 residues. V lost 5 bases, J lost 2 bases, and 16 bases stayed unmatched. The CDR3 spells CASSPYRILAGGLNTGELFF. CDR3 DNA sequence: TGTGCCAGCAGCCCGTACCGCATTCTAGCGGGGGGCCTTAACACCGGGGAGCTGTTTTTT.

The gene calls are TRBV18 and TRBJ2-3; maybe TRBD2 (6 bases). The CDR3 is 16 amino acids. CDR1 is KGHSH, CDR2 LQKENI, per germline. Trimming took 6 bases from V and 4 from J, leaving 20 bases between them. CDR3 protein: CASSPRPSGGSDTQYF. The CDR3 DNA reads TGTGCCAGCTCCCCCCGCCCGTCAGGAGGGTCAGATACGCAGTATTTT.

The CDR3 here is CASSIEVIRGMGNNQPQHF. CDR3 DNA sequence: TGTGCCAGTAGTATAGAAGTGATTCGGGGAATGGGTAACAATCAGCCCCAGCATTTT. V is TRBV19 and J is TRBJ1-5; D is undetermined. Trimming took 0 bases from V and 3 from J, leaving 21 bases between them. The CDR3 runs to 19 residues. Germline-derived CDR1 and CDR2 are LNHDA and SQIVND (reference sequence).